A selection of T cell receptor beta chains follows, all from one sample in a study of cytomegalovirus exposure and HLA in healthy donors. TCRdb's table, derived via immunoSEQ multiplex PCR, lists solely in-frame clones and lacks some. The repertoire holds approximately 120,000 clones, 60% to 80% seen once, with roughly 1.2% in the top ten. The sample taken for sequencing was PBMCs. The receptors derive from a man aged 45-65 years in good health and CMV-seronegative. The CDR3 runs from the conserved cysteine through the conserved F or W. D genes are given only for firm matches. The listing skips clone size in some rows; elsewhere it reads once, few, many or a size class.

CDR3 protein,CDR3 DNA,clone size,D gene,J gene,V gene
CASSGSGGAYQPQHF,TGTGCCAGCAGTGGAAGCGGCGGGGCTTATCAGCCCCAGCATTTT,NA,NA,TRBJ1-5,TRBV2
CASSSGTGSTDTQYF,TGTGCTAGCAGCTCCGGGACTGGAAGCACAGATACGCAGTATTTT,once,NA,TRBJ2-3,TRBV7-7
CASSSTLRGDPEAFF,TGTGCCAGTAGTTCCACCCTCAGGGGAGATCCTGAAGCTTTCTTT,NA,NA,TRBJ1-1,TRBV19
CASSNAREEYF,TGCGCCAGCTCGAATGCGCGGGAGGAGTACTTC,NA,TRBD2,TRBJ2-7,TRBV5-1
CASSQDWGGRGNIQYF,TGTGCCAGCAGCCAAGATTGGGGGGGCAGGGGAAACATTCAGTACTTC,NA,NA,TRBJ2-4,TRBV4-2
CASSEPGGLYEQYF,TGTGCCAGCAGTGAACCTGGCGGCCTTTACGAGCAGTACTTC,NA,NA,TRBJ2-7,TRBV6-1
CASSLFPSAGDSNQPQHF,TGTGCCAGCAGTTTATTCCCCTCGGCAGGGGATAGCAATCAGCCCCAGCATTTT,once,NA,TRBJ1-5,TRBV28
CASSEAGLMANWAFF,TGTGCCAGCAGTGAAGCGGGACTCATGGCAAATTGGGCTTTCTTT,NA,NA,TRBJ1-1,TRBV2
CASQTGEGYGYTF,TGTGCCAGCCAGACAGGGGAGGGCTATGGCTACACCTTC,few,TRBD1,TRBJ1-2,TRBV5-5
CATSRDTLEETQYF,TGTGCCACCAGCAGAGATACACTGGAGGAGACCCAGTACTTC,NA,NA,TRBJ2-5,TRBV15
CASSIFGVGLAEQMNTGELFF,TGTGCCAGTAGTATCTTCGGAGTGGGACTAGCGGAACAGATGAACACCGGGGAGCTGTTTTTT,NA,TRBD2,TRBJ2-2,TRBV19